The 5 T cell receptor beta chains listed next were all sequenced from one sample in a study of T cells in Graves' hyperthyroidism and ophthalmopathy. From RNA transcripts, TCR beta CDR3 regions were amplified. Using the HTBI primer set, a first-round RT-PCR was run on the TCR CDR3. TCRdb analysed the multiplex PCR reads with MiXCR anew, one entry per CDR3 protein. The table records approximately 360,000 distinct CDR3 sequences, roughly 25% of them present only once. Material: blood. These receptors were taken from a man in his forties or fifties with Graves' hyperthyroidism.

This clonotype was counted at least ten times. V and J are TRBV7-9 and TRBJ2-7; the D is unclear. V dropped 7 bases and J dropped 1 base, with 11 bases sitting between them. CDR3 length: 13 residues. Germline CDR1 SEHNR, CDR2 FQNEAQ (reference sequence). The CDR3 here is CASTSPGSYEQYF. The DNA for the CDR3 is TGTGCCAGCACCTCTCCGGGTTCCTACGAGCAGTACTTC.

The chain is built from TRBV6-2 or TRBV6-3 and TRBJ2-1; the D is unclear. This CDR3 contains 12 residues. The V end was cut by 7 bases, the J end by 9 bases, with 13 bases between. Per germline, CDR1 MNHEY and CDR2 SVGEGT. The CDR3 loop is CASTPWEGEQFF. The CDR3 DNA follows: TGTGCCAGCACCCCTTGGGAAGGTGAGCAGTTCTTC.

This clonotype showed up just a few times. The J gene is TRBJ2-7, the V gene TRBV7-6; D is unclear. V gave up 2 bases and J gave up 1 base, with 12 bases separating them. This CDR3 has 15 amino acids. Germline CDR1 reads SGHVS; CDR2 reads FNYEAQ. The CDR3 reads CASSLSPGGSYEQYF. The CDR3 DNA is TGTGCCAGCAGCTTATCTCCGGGCGGATCCTACGAGCAGTACTTC.

The table lists this clonotype with a few counts. The rearrangement joins TRBV7-2 to TRBJ2-2; D is uncertain. V lost 5 bases to trimming and J lost 7 bases, with 14 bases between them. The CDR3 is made up of 14 amino acids. Germline V gene lookup returns CDR1 SGHTA and CDR2 FQGNSA. The CDR3 loop is CASSPRLGGGELFF. Here the CDR3 DNA reads TGTGCCAGCAGCCCCCGTTTGGGTGGCGGGGAGCTGTTTTTT.

This clonotype was detected ten times or more. The V gene is TRBV5-1, the J gene TRBJ1-4; TRBD1 agrees at 8 bases. J gave up 3 bases and V 4 bases, and 5 bases lay outside the gene matches. This CDR3 comprises 15 residues. CDR1 and CDR2 from the germline V gene are SGHRS and YFSETQ. The CDR3 DNA follows: TGCGCCAGCAGCCTACAGGGGGGCCCTAATGAAAAACTGTTTTTT. Translation: CASSLQGGPNEKLFF.